This is a list of T cell receptor beta chains from one sample in a study of OX40 agonist ivuxolimab in advanced cancers. Libraries were prepared by immunoSEQ multiplex PCR; TCRdb keeps only in-frame clonotypes and omits some of them. This sample has around 37,000 clones, with around 83% found just once. The starting material was CD4+ or CD8+ T cells sorted from blood, obtained in a trial of the OX40 agonist ivuxolimab. These receptors all stem from an adult with an advanced solid tumor such as melanoma, head and neck, liver or kidney cancer. CDR3s include the opening cysteine and the closing phenylalanine or tryptophan. A D gene is named only where the DNA matches it firmly. Some rows have no size entry. The others give once, few or many, or a class for an expanded clone.

V gene: TRBV6-5
J gene: TRBJ2-2
D gene: -
clone size: -
CDR3 length: 14
CDR3 DNA: TGTGCCAGCAGTTACTATCTGGACACCGGGGAGCTGTTTTTT
CDR3 protein: CASSYYLDTGELFF

V gene: TRBV7-6
J gene: TRBJ2-7
D gene: TRBD1
clone size: -
CDR3 length: 15
CDR3 DNA: TGTGCCAGCAGCTTACAACTGGGACAGGCCCACGAGCAGTACTTC
CDR3 protein: CASSLQLGQAHEQYF

V gene: TRBV7-9
J gene: TRBJ2-7
D gene: TRBD2
clone size: -
CDR3 length: 15
CDR3 DNA: TGTGCCAGCAGCCAAGAGCGGGGGAGCTCCTACGAGCAGTACTTC
CDR3 protein: CASSQERGSSYEQYF

V gene: TRBV15
J gene: TRBJ1-5
D gene: -
clone size: -
CDR3 length: 15
CDR3 DNA: TGTGCCACCACCCCGGCTGGCGCGGGCAATCAGCCCCAGCATTTT
CDR3 protein: CATTPAGAGNQPQHF

V gene: TRBV7-9
J gene: TRBJ1-5
D gene: TRBD1
clone size: -
CDR3 length: 15
CDR3 DNA: TGTGCCAGCAGCCCAACAGGGGAATGGGATCAGCCCCAGCATTTT
CDR3 protein: CASSPTGEWDQPQHF

V gene: TRBV6-1
J gene: TRBJ2-1
D gene: TRBD2
clone size: -
CDR3 length: 14
CDR3 DNA: TGTGCCAGCCGCGGACTAGCGGCGTACAATGAGCAGTTCTTC
CDR3 protein: CASRGLAAYNEQFF

V gene: TRBV4-3
J gene: TRBJ2-1
D gene: TRBD2
clone size: -
CDR3 length: 15
CDR3 DNA: TGCGCCAGCAGCCAAGAGGCGGGGGGGTACAATGAGCAGTTCTTC
CDR3 protein: CASSQEAGGYNEQFF

V gene: TRBV27
J gene: TRBJ2-1
D gene: TRBD2
clone size: -
CDR3 length: 15
CDR3 DNA: TGTGCCAGCAGTTCCGGGACTAGCGGATACAATGAGCAGTTCTTC
CDR3 protein: CASSSGTSGYNEQFF

V gene: TRBV5-1
J gene: TRBJ2-3
D gene: TRBD2
clone size: medium-sized
CDR3 length: 15
CDR3 DNA: TGCGCCAGCCCCCCGGGGGGGCCCCCCACAGATACGCAGTATTTT
CDR3 protein: CASPPGGPPTDTQYF

V gene: TRBV9
J gene: TRBJ2-2
D gene: TRBD1
clone size: once
CDR3 length: 16
CDR3 DNA: TGTGCCAGCAGCGTAGACTTAGGGGGCTTAGCCGGGGAGCTGTTTTTT
CDR3 protein: CASSVDLGGLAGELFF

V gene: TRBV6-6
J gene: TRBJ1-2
D gene: -
clone size: -
CDR3 length: 14
CDR3 DNA: TGTGCCAGCAATGACCTGGGAGGTGGGTATGGCTACACCTTC
CDR3 protein: CASNDLGGGYGYTF

V gene: TRBV9
J gene: TRBJ2-2
D gene: -
clone size: -
CDR3 length: 13
CDR3 DNA: TGTGCCAGCAGCGTAATTGACACCGGGGAGCTGTTTTTT
CDR3 protein: CASSVIDTGELFF

V gene: TRBV11-2
J gene: TRBJ2-1
D gene: TRBD2
clone size: -
CDR3 length: 13
CDR3 DNA: TGTGCCAGCATCGTTAGCGGGAGAGATGAGCAGTTCTTC
CDR3 protein: CASIVSGRDEQFF

V gene: TRBV6-5
J gene: TRBJ1-1
D gene: -
clone size: -
CDR3 length: 13
CDR3 DNA: TGTGCCAGCAGTTACTCTTGGCAGGAGGAAGCTTTCTTT
CDR3 protein: CASSYSWQEEAFF

V gene: TRBV7-6
J gene: TRBJ2-3
D gene: -
clone size: few
CDR3 length: 16
CDR3 DNA: TGTGCCAGCAGCTTGGGGTCGGGAGTAGGCACAGATACGCAGTATTTT
CDR3 protein: CASSLGSGVGTDTQYF

V gene: TRBV19
J gene: TRBJ1-1
D gene: -
clone size: once
CDR3 length: 14
CDR3 DNA: TGTGCCAGTAGCCTGGGACGGGCGAACACTGAAGCTTTCTTT
CDR3 protein: CASSLGRANTEAFF

V gene: TRBV4-1
J gene: TRBJ2-5
D gene: TRBD2
clone size: -
CDR3 length: 17
CDR3 DNA: TGCGCCAGCAGCCAGACTAGCGGGGGGGACGGGGGGTGGTCCCAGTACTTC
CDR3 protein: CASSQTSGGDGGWSQYF

V gene: TRBV11-2
J gene: TRBJ1-4
D gene: TRBD1
clone size: -
CDR3 length: 18
CDR3 DNA: TGTGCCAGCAGCTTCCCACCCATTGACAGGGGGCTAGATGAAAAACTGTTTTTT
CDR3 protein: CASSFPPIDRGLDEKLFF

V gene: TRBV2
J gene: TRBJ1-1
D gene: TRBD1
clone size: -
CDR3 length: 16
CDR3 DNA: TGTGCCAGCAGTGAAGTACAGGGGGAGGGTGGCACTGAAGCTTTCTTT
CDR3 protein: CASSEVQGEGGTEAFF

V gene: TRBV9
J gene: TRBJ2-3
D gene: -
clone size: once
CDR3 length: 17
CDR3 DNA: TGTGCCAGCAGCCCGTATTTTGGCGGGACTAGCACAGATACGCAGTATTTT
CDR3 protein: CASSPYFGGTSTDTQYF

V gene: TRBV28
J gene: TRBJ1-4
D gene: TRBD1
clone size: many
CDR3 length: 15
CDR3 DNA: TGTGCCAGCAGTTCCGGGACAGGGCCCAATGAAAAACTGTTTTTT
CDR3 protein: CASSSGTGPNEKLFF

V gene: TRBV7-8
J gene: TRBJ1-5
D gene: -
clone size: -
CDR3 length: 15
CDR3 DNA: TGTGCCAGCAGCCTAACCGGGACTGCGGGTATAGGGCAGCATTTT
CDR3 protein: CASSLTGTAGIGQHF

V gene: TRBV4-3
J gene: TRBJ2-2
D gene: -
clone size: -
CDR3 length: 15
CDR3 DNA: TGCGCCAGCAGCCAAGCCCTAACGAACACCGGGGAGCTGTTTTTT
CDR3 protein: CASSQALTNTGELFF

V gene: TRBV4-2
J gene: TRBJ1-1
D gene: -
clone size: -
CDR3 length: 13
CDR3 DNA: TGTGCCAGCAGCCTACAGGGAGCCACTGAAGCTTTCTTT
CDR3 protein: CASSLQGATEAFF

V gene: TRBV14
J gene: TRBJ2-7
D gene: TRBD2
clone size: -
CDR3 length: 15
CDR3 DNA: TGTGCCAGCAGCCAAGCAGCGGGAGTTGGATACGAGCAGTACTTC
CDR3 protein: CASSQAAGVGYEQYF

V gene: TRBV7-6
J gene: TRBJ2-1
D gene: -
clone size: once
CDR3 length: 13
CDR3 DNA: TGTGCCAGCAGCCCCTTAACCCGGACCGAGCAGTTCTTC
CDR3 protein: CASSPLTRTEQFF

V gene: TRBV28
J gene: TRBJ2-1
D gene: -
clone size: -
CDR3 length: 13
CDR3 DNA: TGTGCCAGCAGTCAAAGGACAAAGAATGAGCAGTTCTTC
CDR3 protein: CASSQRTKNEQFF

V gene: TRBV21-1
J gene: TRBJ1-4
D gene: -
clone size: -
CDR3 length: 12
CDR3 DNA: TGTGCCAGCAGCAAAGGGGCCAGTAAACTGTTTTTT
CDR3 protein: CASSKGASKLFF

V gene: TRBV5-1
J gene: TRBJ1-1
D gene: -
clone size: -
CDR3 length: 12
CDR3 DNA: TGCGCCAGCAGCCCACATGGGGCTGAAGCTTTCTTT
CDR3 protein: CASSPHGAEAFF

V gene: TRBV9
J gene: TRBJ2-7
D gene: -
clone size: -
CDR3 length: 14
CDR3 DNA: TGTGCCAGCAGCGGGTCTAGCACATCCTACGAGCAGTACTTC
CDR3 protein: CASSGSSTSYEQYF

V gene: TRBV19
J gene: TRBJ2-1
D gene: -
clone size: hyperexpanded
CDR3 length: 12
CDR3 DNA: TGTGCCAGTAGTATATTTGCGAATGAGCAGTTCTTC
CDR3 protein: CASSIFANEQFF

V gene: TRBV5-1
J gene: TRBJ1-1
D gene: TRBD1
clone size: -
CDR3 length: 11
CDR3 DNA: TGCGCCAGCAGGACAGGGTTAGAAGCTTTCTTT
CDR3 protein: CASRTGLEAFF

V gene: TRBV9
J gene: TRBJ2-1
D gene: TRBD2
clone size: -
CDR3 length: 15
CDR3 DNA: TGTGCCAGCAGCGTACAAGCGGGGGAATACAATGAGCAGTTCTTC
CDR3 protein: CASSVQAGEYNEQFF

V gene: TRBV19
J gene: TRBJ1-6
D gene: -
clone size: -
CDR3 length: 15
CDR3 DNA: TGTGCCAGTAGAGTGGGTAGCTCCTATAATTCACCCCTCCACTTT
CDR3 protein: CASRVGSSYNSPLHF

V gene: TRBV28
J gene: TRBJ2-6
D gene: -
clone size: -
CDR3 length: 13
CDR3 DNA: TGTGCCACCACAGGCTCTGGGGCCAACGTCCTGACTTTC
CDR3 protein: CATTGSGANVLTF

V gene: TRBV28
J gene: TRBJ1-4
D gene: -
clone size: few
CDR3 length: 12
CDR3 DNA: TGTGCCAGCAGTTTAGGGCTAGGAAAACTGTTTTTT
CDR3 protein: CASSLGLGKLFF

V gene: TRBV7-9
J gene: TRBJ2-7
D gene: -
clone size: -
CDR3 length: 14
CDR3 DNA: TGTGCCAGCAGCCTGACGCCGGACACCTACGAGCAGTACTTC
CDR3 protein: CASSLTPDTYEQYF

V gene: TRBV7-9
J gene: TRBJ2-5
D gene: TRBD1
clone size: -
CDR3 length: 16
CDR3 DNA: TGTGCCAGCAGCACAGACAGGGGTGCGGGCTACGAGACCCAGTACTTC
CDR3 protein: CASSTDRGAGYETQYF

V gene: TRBV25-1
J gene: TRBJ2-7
D gene: -
clone size: -
CDR3 length: 15
CDR3 DNA: TGTGCCAGCAGTGAGTATAAACGGAATACCTACGAGCAGTACTTC
CDR3 protein: CASSEYKRNTYEQYF

V gene: TRBV9
J gene: TRBJ2-7
D gene: -
clone size: -
CDR3 length: 14
CDR3 DNA: TGTGCCAGCAGCGTAGGGGGGAAAACCTACGAGCAGTACTTC
CDR3 protein: CASSVGGKTYEQYF